Presented here are 26 T cell receptor beta chains from one specimen sequenced in a study of CD8+ T cells in alopecia areata. Extracted RNA was reverse transcribed, and the resulting cDNA served as sequencing template. The protocol was immunoSEQ multiplex PCR, while the TCRdb copy is restricted to in-frame clones and leaves out a portion. The sample lists under 250,000 clones, more than 45% occurring once. Source: CD4+ T cells sorted from blood, taken at week 0. Every receptor here comes from a human donor with alopecia areata.

A remark on this clone: The sample contains more than one DNA sequence encoding this CDR3. This chain connects TRBV9 to TRBJ1-1; D call uncertain. This CDR3 comprises 14 residues. Trimming took 2 bases from V and 2 from J, leaving 10 bases between them. The germline gives CDR1 SGDLS, CDR2 YYNGEE. This CDR3 is CASSVGGSNTEAFF. For the CDR3, the DNA is TGTGCCAGCAGCGTCGGCGGGTCCAACACTGAAGCTTTCTTT.

The chain has TRBV5-1 and TRBJ2-2, with D possibly matching TRBD2 (6 bases). This CDR3 has 14 residues. Germline CDR1 SGHRS, CDR2 YFSETQ. V dropped 3 bases and J dropped 2 bases, with 8 bases sitting between them. CDR3 residues: CASSSGLNTGELFF. CDR3 bases: TGCGCCAGCAGCTCAGGACTAAACACCGGGGAGCTGTTTTTT.

The V and J genes are TRBV30 and TRBJ2-1; 13 bases map to TRBD2. The CDR3 runs 14 residues. Trimming at V came to 3 bases and at J to 9 bases, leaving 5 bases not matched to a gene. Germline V lookup: CDR1 GTSNPN, CDR2 SVGIG (reference sequence). CDR3 in amino acids: CAWRLAGGPGEQFF. CDR3 sequence (DNA): TGTGCCTGGAGACTAGCGGGGGGGCCGGGTGAGCAGTTCTTC.

The genes are TRBV5-5 and TRBJ1-1; unclear D gene. Germline V CDR1 and CDR2: SGHKS, YYEKEE (reference sequence). Trimming shortened V by 0 bases and J by 8 bases, and 11 bases separated the two germline ends. The CDR3 has 13 amino acids. DNA of the CDR3: TGTGCCAGCAGCTTGGCATCTGGGGAAGAAGCTTTCTTT. Translated, it gives CASSLASGEEAFF.

This clone has more than one count but fewer than ten. The V gene is TRBV6-1, the J gene TRBJ2-7, with TRBD1 identical over 10 bases. This CDR3 is built from 15 residues. Germline V gives CDR1 MNHNS, CDR2 SASEGT. After removal of 5 bases from V and 3 bases from J, the junction contained 7 bases not matched to a gene. This CDR3 reads CASSQMGQGNYEQYF. CDR3 in DNA: TGTGCCAGCAGTCAAATGGGACAGGGGAACTACGAGCAGTACTTC.

V gene TRBV25-1 combines with J gene TRBJ2-7; D remains ambiguous. Between the trimmed V and J ends, which lost 6 bases and 2 bases, there was a span of 20 bases. The CDR3 contains 16 residues. The germline V gene encodes CDR1 MGHDK and CDR2 SYGVNS. CDR3 loop: CASRAQGRAEAYEQYF. CDR3 DNA: TGTGCCAGCAGGGCCCAAGGAAGGGCAGAGGCCTACGAGCAGTACTTC.

The chain is built from TRBV5-1 and TRBJ2-7; 10 bases are shared with TRBD1. Trimming at V came to 4 bases and at J to 7 bases, leaving 5 bases not matched to a gene. Germline V gene lookup returns CDR1 SGHRS and CDR2 YFSETQ. The CDR3 is 13 residues long. The CDR3 spells CASSRGTGDEQYF. CDR3 in DNA: TGCGCCAGCAGCCGGGGGACAGGGGATGAGCAGTACTTC. Supplemented by reference TRBV5-1 and TRBJ2-7, the full variable domain reads KAGVTQTPRYLIKTRGQQVTLSCSPISGHRSVSWYQQTPGQGLQFLFEYFSETQRNKGNFPGRFSGRQFSNSRSEMNVSTLELGDSALYLCASSRGTGDEQYFGPGTRLTVT.

The rearrangement uses TRBV30 and TRBJ2-5; 9 nucleotides agree with TRBD2. The last part of the DNA fits TRBJ2-7 better; the J call may be wrong. The CDR3 is 15 amino acids. Germline V gene data show CDR1 as GTSNPN and CDR2 as SVGIG (reference sequence). This chain's CDR3 is CAWGLKGTSRYEQYF. CDR3 sequence (DNA): TGTGCCTGGGGCCTTAAGGGGACTAGCAGATACGAGCAGTACTTC.

This clone was detected a few times. The rearrangement joins TRBV6-1 to TRBJ2-7, with 13 bases lining up with TRBD2. Per the germline V gene, CDR1 is MNHNS and CDR2 is SASEGT. V trimming: 3 bases; J trimming: 6 bases; junction bases outside the gene matches: 8. The length of the CDR3 is 16 residues. This chain's CDR3 is CASSDASTSGRSEQYF. The CDR3 coding sequence is TGTGCCAGCAGTGACGCCTCGACTAGCGGGAGGTCCGAGCAGTACTTC.

This clone was counted a few times. V gene TRBV29-1 combines with J gene TRBJ1-1; the D gene is possibly TRBD1 (6 bases). Per the germline V gene, CDR1 is SQVTM and CDR2 is ANQGSEA. The CDR3 runs 13 residues. Trimming cost V 8 bases and J 7 bases, with 20 bases left between them. The CDR3 sequence: CSILNRVGYEAFF. The CDR3 DNA reads as TGCAGCATTCTGAACAGGGTTGGGTATGAAGCTTTCTTT.

This clone was seen more than once but under ten times. The V gene is TRBV6-5, the J gene TRBJ2-3; D ambiguous. CDR3 length equals 15 residues. The V gene's germline CDR1 is MNHEY and CDR2 SVGAGI. V dropped 0 bases and J dropped 5 bases, with 12 bases sitting between them. The CDR3 DNA follows: TGTGCCAGCAGTTACTCGTTCACTACTATAGATACGCAGTATTTT. It specifies CASSYSFTTIDTQYF.

CDR3 protein: CASSLNFGTYEQYF. The CDR3 bases are TGTGCCAGCAGCTTGAATTTCGGGACCTACGAGCAGTACTTC. This chain connects TRBV5-6 to TRBJ2-7, with D perhaps TRBD2 (5 bases). V shed 1 base and J shed 2 bases, with 10 bases lying between them. The germline V gene encodes CDR1 SGHDT and CDR2 YYEEEE. The CDR3 totals 14 residues.

The CDR3 spells CASSEWAVNTEAFF. The CDR3 DNA follows: TGTGCCAGCAGTGAATGGGCCGTGAACACTGAAGCTTTCTTT. This chain connects TRBV2 to TRBJ1-1; D is undetermined. Germline lookup yields CDR1 SNHLY and CDR2 FYNNEI. V was cut by 2 bases and J by 0 bases, with 7 bases left in between. The CDR3 is 14 residues long.

The chain carries TRBV7-3 and TRBJ1-1; D is unresolved. The germline V gene has CDR1 SGHTA and CDR2 FQGTGA. V lost 2 bases and J lost 1, with 8 bases in between. The CDR3 is 14 amino acids. CDR3: CASSLVAGNTEAFF. For the CDR3, the DNA is TGTGCCAGCAGCTTAGTGGCGGGGAACACTGAAGCTTTCTTT.

This chain uses TRBV29-1 with TRBJ2-7; possibly TRBD1 for D (6 bases). V was trimmed by 5 bases and J by 3 bases, leaving 14 bases between them. In germline, CDR1 is SQVTM, CDR2 ANQGSEA. This CDR3 has 13 amino acids. CDR3 in amino acids: CSVKGIGGYEQYF. DNA of the CDR3: TGCAGCGTTAAAGGAATAGGGGGCTACGAGCAGTACTTC.

The gene calls are TRBV27 and TRBJ1-5; possibly TRBD1 for D (5 bases). The V and J ends lost 5 bases and 1 base respectively, with 24 bases between them. Per germline, CDR1 MNHEY and CDR2 SMNVEV (reference sequence). This CDR3 is built from 19 residues. The CDR3: CASSPAPGAVSGSNQPQHF. Written as DNA, the CDR3 is TGTGCCAGCAGTCCCGCCCCCGGGGCCGTTTCAGGGAGCAATCAGCCCCAGCATTTT.

The chain uses TRBV5-4 and TRBJ1-6; D unresolved. Trimming took off 0 bases at V and 7 bases at J, with 14 bases between the two ends. The germline V gene has CDR1 SGHNT and CDR2 YYREEE (reference sequence). The CDR3 extends over 16 amino acids. The CDR3 region is CASSLVGQLANSPLHF. As DNA, the CDR3 is TGTGCCAGCAGCTTGGTAGGGCAGCTCGCAAATTCACCCCTCCACTTT.

The rearrangement uses TRBV7-9 and TRBJ2-1; no clear D. Germline assignment: CDR1 SEHNR and CDR2 FQNEAQ (reference sequence). The CDR3 has 13 amino acids. The V end lost 3 bases, the J end lost 2 bases, and 5 bases lay between the germline ends. The CDR3 sequence is CASSFTAYNEQFF. In nucleotides, the CDR3 is TGTGCCAGCAGCTTTACGGCCTACAATGAGCAGTTCTTC.

This rearrangement joins TRBV5-6 to TRBJ1-5; D uncertain. V dropped 0 bases and J dropped 3 bases, with 7 bases sitting between them. CDR1 is SGHDT and CDR2 is YYEEEE in the germline V gene. This CDR3 has 14 amino acids. CDR3 nucleotides: TGTGCCAGCAGCTTGGTGGGTCACAATCAGCCCCAGCATTTT. It codes for CASSLVGHNQPQHF. Drawing the rest from reference TRBV5-6 and TRBJ1-5, the complete variable domain is DAGVTQSPTHLIKTRGQQVTLRCSPKSGHDTVSWYQQALGQGPQFIFQYYEEEERQRGNFPDRFSGHQFPNYSSELNVNALLLGDSALYLCASSLVGHNQPQHFGDGTRLSIL.

The rearrangement joins TRBV30 to TRBJ2-1; possible D gene TRBD1, 6 bases. CDR3 length: 11 amino acids. In germline, CDR1 is GTSNPN, CDR2 SVGIG (reference sequence). CDR3 residues: CAQQGNNEQFF. The DNA for the CDR3 is TGTGCACAGCAGGGGAACAATGAGCAGTTCTTC. Using reference TRBV30 and TRBJ2-1 for the parts outside the CDR3, the full variable domain is SQTIHQWPATLVQPVGSPLSLECTVEGTSNPNLYWYRQAAGRGLQLLFYSVGIGQISSEVPQNLSASRPQDRQFILSSKKLLLSDSGFYLCAQQGNNEQFFGPGTRLTVL.

This clone was seen only once. The chain links TRBV29-1 to TRBJ1-4; D is unresolved. This CDR3 contains 14 residues. The ends were cut back, 5 bases at V and 0 bases at J, with 10 bases in the middle. Germline loops: CDR1 SQVTM, CDR2 ANQGSEA. CDR3 amino acids: CSVTPGSTNEKLFF. The CDR3 nucleotides read TGCAGCGTTACCCCGGGATCAACTAATGAAAAACTGTTTTTT.

The J gene is TRBJ2-7, the V gene TRBV6-5; D might be TRBD2 (5 bases). The CDR3 has 14 amino acids. Trimming stripped 6 bases from V and 1 base from J, with 13 bases between. Germline V lookup: CDR1 MNHEY, CDR2 SVGAGI. The chain's CDR3 is CASRAPTGSYEQYF. The CDR3 nucleotides are TGTGCCAGCAGAGCCCCCACGGGGTCCTACGAGCAGTACTTC.

CDR3 residues: CASSLIRIGANVLTF. In DNA form, the CDR3 reads TGTGCCAGCAGCTTAATCCGGATCGGGGCCAACGTCCTGACTTTC. The rearrangement uses TRBV7-8 and TRBJ2-6; D uncertain. Germline V gene lookup returns CDR1 SGHVS and CDR2 FQNEAQ. The CDR3 has 15 residues. Between the trimmed V and J ends, which lost 2 bases and 4 bases, there was a span of 9 bases.

The CDR3 sequence: CAWSDQGARVNEQFF. CDR3 DNA sequence: TGTGCCTGGAGCGATCAGGGGGCGCGTGTCAATGAGCAGTTCTTC. V gene TRBV30 combines with J gene TRBJ2-1, with 8 bases lining up with TRBD1. Germline V lookup: CDR1 GTSNPN, CDR2 SVGIG (reference sequence). With V trimmed by 3 bases and J by 6 bases, 10 bases remained unmatched. This CDR3 region has 15 residues.

The CDR3 loop is CAWSVPGTGTGELFF. CDR3 bases: TGTGCCTGGAGTGTACCAGGGACGGGCACCGGGGAGCTGTTTTTT. The genes are TRBV30 and TRBJ2-2; D assignment may be TRBD1 or TRBD2 (5 bases each). The germline V gene encodes CDR1 GTSNPN and CDR2 SVGIG (reference sequence). Between the trimmed V and J ends, which lost 0 bases and 4 bases, there was a span of 12 bases. CDR3 size: 15 residues.

In this sample, this clone turned up a few times. This sequence joins TRBV29-1 and TRBJ1-4; D unresolved. V dropped 7 bases and J dropped 5 bases, with 11 bases sitting between them. The CDR3 runs 12 residues. Germline CDR1 is SQVTM and CDR2 is ANQGSEA. The CDR3 region is CSAWVENEKLFF. The CDR3 DNA sequence: TGCAGCGCCTGGGTGGAGAATGAAAAACTGTTTTTT.